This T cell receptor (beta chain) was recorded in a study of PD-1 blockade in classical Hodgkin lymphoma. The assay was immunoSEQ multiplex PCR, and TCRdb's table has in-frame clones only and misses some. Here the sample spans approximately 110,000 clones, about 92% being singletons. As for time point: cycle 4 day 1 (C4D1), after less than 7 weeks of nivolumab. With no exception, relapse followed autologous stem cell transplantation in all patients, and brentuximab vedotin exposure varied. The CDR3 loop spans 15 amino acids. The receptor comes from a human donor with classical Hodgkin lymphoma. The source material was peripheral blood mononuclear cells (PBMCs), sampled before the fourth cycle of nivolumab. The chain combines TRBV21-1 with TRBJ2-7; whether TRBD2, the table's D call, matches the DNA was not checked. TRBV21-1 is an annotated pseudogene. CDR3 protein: CASSASGPAPNEQYF. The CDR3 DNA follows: TGTGCCAGCAGCGCTAGCGGACCAGCGCCCAACGAGCAGTACTTC.